One T cell receptor (beta chain) is described in this entry. This entry belongs to a study of OX40 agonist ivuxolimab in advanced cancers. Clones were sequenced by immunoSEQ multiplex PCR, and TCRdb holds only the in-frame ones, with some missing. The sample comprises 65,000 to 100,000 clones, about nine tenths of which are singletons, and 0.33% rests with the top ten. CDR1 and CDR2 from the germline V gene are MNHEY and SMNVEV (reference sequence). CDR3 length: 15 residues. Deletions cut 0 bases from V and 8 bases from J, with 13 bases between. Sequencing was performed on CD4+ or CD8+ T cells sorted from blood, taken in a trial of the OX40 agonist ivuxolimab. V gene TRBV27 combines with J gene TRBJ1-4; D possibly corresponds to TRBD1 (6 bases). This TCR was recovered from an adult with an advanced solid tumor such as melanoma, head and neck, liver or kidney cancer. The CDR3 DNA follows: TGTGCCAGCAGTTTATCGTCAGGGGTAGTGGAAAAACTGTTTTTT. Protein product: CASSLSSGVVEKLFF.